This TCR beta chain was captured by sequencing in a study of CD8+ T cells in alopecia areata. About the study: Treatment of the treated patients consisted of oral tofacitinib, 5 to 10 mg twice daily. The study, taken as a whole, reports: Among the 100 top clones, expanded CD8+ clones, like scalp clonality, were significantly decreased by tofacitinib.

TCR sequencing used cDNA made by reverse transcription of extracted RNA. Repertoires were generated with immunoSEQ multiplex PCR, while TCRdb's copy carries only in-frame clones and drops some. In the table there are nearly 95,000 clones, 70% to 85% of which are singletons. Treatment of the sample: oral pan-JAK inhibitor, 5-10 mg twice daily. Punch biopsies of lesional scalp, plus peripheral blood, were taken from alopecia areata patients. Unmatched junction bases numbered 4, after V lost 2 bases and J lost 7 bases. The V gene's germline CDR1 is SGHDT and CDR2 YYEEEE. This CDR3 has 14 amino acids. In regard to this clone: Antigen: not known.

The chain is built from TRBV5-6 and TRBJ2-4, with 9 bases that match TRBD1. This sequence was found in a human donor with alopecia areata. Sequencing was performed on CD8+ T cells sorted from blood, taken between weeks 43 and 45, from a patient treated with tofacitinib. The CDR3 loop is CASSFGTGRNIQYF. The CDR3 nucleotides read TGTGCCAGCAGCTTCGGGACAGGGAGGAACATTCAGTACTTC.